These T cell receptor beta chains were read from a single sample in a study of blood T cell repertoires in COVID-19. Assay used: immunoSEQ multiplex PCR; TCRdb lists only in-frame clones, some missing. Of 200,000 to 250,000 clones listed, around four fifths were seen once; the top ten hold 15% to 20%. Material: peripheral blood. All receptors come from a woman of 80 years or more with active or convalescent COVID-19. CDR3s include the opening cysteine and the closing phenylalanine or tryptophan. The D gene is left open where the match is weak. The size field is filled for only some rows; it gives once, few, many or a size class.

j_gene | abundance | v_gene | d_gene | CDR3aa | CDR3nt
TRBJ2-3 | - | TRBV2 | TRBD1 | CASTRTGSTDTQYF | TGTGCCAGCACCCGGACAGGCAGCACAGATACGCAGTATTTT
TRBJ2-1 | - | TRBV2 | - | CASSELSNTYNEQFF | TGTGCCAGCAGTGAACTATCCAATACCTACAATGAGCAGTTCTTC
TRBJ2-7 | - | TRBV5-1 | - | CASSVGYRVAYEQYF | TGCGCCAGCAGCGTCGGCTACAGGGTTGCCTACGAGCAGTACTTC
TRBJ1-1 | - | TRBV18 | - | CASSIQEYTEAFF | TGTGCCAGCTCAATACAGGAGTACACTGAAGCTTTCTTT
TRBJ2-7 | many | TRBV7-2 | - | CASSLLSIPVSEQYF | TGTGCCAGCAGCTTGCTGTCTATTCCGGTGAGCGAGCAGTACTTC
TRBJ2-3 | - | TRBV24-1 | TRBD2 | CATSDSVTSGAQYF | TGTGCCACCAGTGATTCCGTGACTAGCGGGGCGCAGTATTTT
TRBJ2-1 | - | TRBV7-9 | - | CASSTGSPSFQQQFF | TGTGCCAGCAGCACAGGAAGCCCCTCTTTCCAGCAGCAGTTCTTC
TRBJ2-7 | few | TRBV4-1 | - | CASSHGNPYEQYF | TGCGCCAGCAGCCACGGGAACCCCTACGAGCAGTACTTC
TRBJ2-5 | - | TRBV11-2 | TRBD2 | CASSLGTAGRETQYF | TGTGCCAGCAGCTTAGGTACAGCGGGGAGGGAGACCCAGTACTTC
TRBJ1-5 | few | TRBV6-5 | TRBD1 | CASRGQSNQPQHF | TGTGCCAGCAGGGGACAGAGCAATCAGCCCCAGCATTTT
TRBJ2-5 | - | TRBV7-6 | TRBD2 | CASSLLAGETQYF | TGTGCCAGCAGCTTATTAGCGGGTGAGACCCAGTACTTC
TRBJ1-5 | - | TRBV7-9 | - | CASSPGDQPQHF | TGTGCCAGCAGTCCAGGGGATCAGCCCCAGCATTTT
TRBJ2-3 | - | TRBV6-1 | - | CASSEKWTSTDTQYF | TGTGCCAGCAGTGAAAAGTGGACTAGCACAGATACGCAGTATTTT
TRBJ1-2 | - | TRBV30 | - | CACSRGRNYGYTF | TGTGCCTGCTCTAGGGGCAGAAACTATGGCTACACCTTC
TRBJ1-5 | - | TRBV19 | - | CASSRRTETQPQHF | TGTGCCAGTAGTAGGCGGACAGAGACTCAGCCCCAGCATTTT
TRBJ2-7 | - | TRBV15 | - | CATSSTYQDWSYEQYF | TGTGCCACCAGCAGTACGTATCAGGACTGGTCCTACGAGCAGTACTTC
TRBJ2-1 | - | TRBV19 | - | CASSIGDSPYNEQFF | TGTGCCAGTAGTATAGGAGACAGCCCCTACAATGAGCAGTTCTTC
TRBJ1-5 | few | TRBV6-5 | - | CASRSSSSGNQPQHF | TGTGCCAGCAGGTCCTCAAGTTCAGGAAATCAGCCCCAGCATTTT
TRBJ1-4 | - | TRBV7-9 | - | CASSSLDRSNEKLFF | TGTGCCAGCAGCTCCTTGGACAGATCAAATGAAAAACTGTTTTTT